Given below is one T cell receptor (beta chain) in context. Germline V gene lookup returns CDR1 ENHRY and CDR2 SYGVKD. CDR3 length: 17 amino acids. V lost 4 bases to trimming and J lost 5 bases; unmatched junction nucleotides: 14. This specimen comes from a study of blood T cell repertoires in COVID-19. Study context: Recovery among Cohort 3 donors was established by two negative PCRs, clearance, or symptom resolution. Nucleic acid was either cDNA or gDNA, and it came from T cells, B-cell-depleted T cells, or PBMCs.

Assay: immunoSEQ multiplex PCR; the TCRdb copy retains only in-frame clones and omits some. There are over 130,000 clones in the sample; about 87% occur only once, and 3.9% lies in the top ten. The study drew participants aged roughly 18 to 95 years from 20 to 30 US areas. Clinical histories supplied by participants themselves formed the basis of cohort assignment. The receptor's source is a man aged 45-65 years in a cohort exposed to, infected with or recovered from COVID-19 (not recorded which). The gene calls are TRBV10-3 and TRBJ2-7, with 10 bases that match TRBD1. Material: PBMCs or T cells enriched from blood (not recorded which). The CDR3 region has the DNA TGTGCCATCAGTGGGGCGGGACGGACAGGGGGGATGAACGAGCAGTACTTC. This sequence encodes CAISGAGRTGGMNEQYF.